This is a list of T cell receptor beta chains from one sample in a study of T-cell memory formation after mild COVID-19. TCRdb processed the 5' RACE reads anew with MiXCR; each CDR3 protein has one entry. The top ten clones hold around a fifth of a sample with 300,000 to 400,000 distinct CDR3 sequences, approximately 13% of them seen once. Sample: PBMCs or a T cell subset sorted from them (not recorded which). Receptors originate from a man aged 18 to 30 who had mild COVID-19 (a few samples of this study predate the infection). Cell type and time point are not known. Both conserved end residues are part of each CDR3. D genes are given only for firm matches. Clone size is shown for a subset of rows, as once, few, many or a class of expanded clone.

v_call	clone_size	j_call	d_call	cdr3_aa	cdr3_nt
TRBV10-1	NA	TRBJ2-7	TRBD2	CASSGTSGGVRSYEQYF	TGCGCCAGCAGTGGGACTAGCGGGGGGGTCCGATCCTACGAGCAGTACTTC
TRBV20-1	few	TRBJ2-1	TRBD2	CSAQRPLAGHVEQFF	TGCAGTGCTCAGAGGCCACTAGCGGGGCATGTGGAGCAGTTCTTC
TRBV10-3	few	TRBJ2-7	NA	CAIRRDSHEQYF	TGTGCCATCAGACGGGATAGCCACGAGCAGTACTTC
TRBV5-1	few	TRBJ2-3	NA	CASSRGMDADTQYF	TGCGCCAGCTCCAGGGGAATGGATGCAGATACGCAGTATTTT
TRBV28	NA	TRBJ1-1	NA	CASRRSGGWTEAFF	TGTGCCAGCAGAAGATCCGGGGGGTGGACTGAAGCTTTCTTT
TRBV20-1	NA	TRBJ1-2	TRBD1	CSARRTGSFYGYTF	TGCAGTGCTAGAAGGACAGGGTCTTTCTATGGCTACACCTTC
TRBV7-3	NA	TRBJ2-3	NA	CASSFWTGGTDTQYF	TGTGCCAGCAGCTTTTGGACTGGAGGGACAGATACGCAGTATTTT
TRBV11-2	few	TRBJ2-5	TRBD2	CASSTLAGGYQETQYF	TGTGCCAGCAGCACACTAGCGGGGGGATACCAAGAGACCCAGTACTTC
TRBV4-1	few	TRBJ2-3	TRBD1	CASSPGGQGPLDTQYF	TGCGCCAGCAGCCCCGGAGGACAGGGACCTCTCGATACGCAGTATTTT
TRBV20-1	NA	TRBJ1-6	TRBD1	CSARAGQGWNSPLHF	TGCAGTGCTAGAGCCGGACAGGGTTGGAATTCACCCCTCCACTTT
TRBV10-1	few	TRBJ2-1	TRBD2	CASSESGLAGVRQFF	TGCGCCAGCAGTGAGTCGGGACTAGCGGGGGTACGGCAGTTCTTC
TRBV7-3	NA	TRBJ1-6	TRBD1	CASSHSDRETLHF	TGTGCCAGCAGCCACTCCGACAGGGAAACCCTCCACTTT
TRBV7-2	NA	TRBJ1-4	TRBD1	CASSPGTGENEKLFF	TGTGCCAGCAGCCCGGGGACAGGCGAAAATGAAAAACTGTTTTTT
TRBV12-3/TRBV12-4	NA	TRBJ1-2	TRBD1	CASSPNTGGADGYTF	TGTGCCAGCAGTCCAAATACAGGGGGCGCCGATGGCTACACCTTC
TRBV5-1	NA	TRBJ1-1	TRBD1	CASRAGQGYPEAFF	TGCGCCAGCAGGGCGGGACAGGGATATCCTGAAGCTTTCTTT
TRBV5-4	NA	TRBJ2-3	NA	CASSPGKLRDTQYF	TGTGCCAGCAGCCCAGGAAAGCTGAGAGATACGCAGTATTTT
TRBV7-8	NA	TRBJ2-2	NA	CASSQQWPGELFF	TGTGCCAGCAGCCAACAGTGGCCCGGGGAGCTGTTTTTT
TRBV28	NA	TRBJ2-2	TRBD1	CASSLGTGSHPGELFF	TGTGCCAGCAGCCTCGGGACAGGGTCCCACCCCGGGGAGCTGTTTTTT
TRBV6-6	few	TRBJ1-1	TRBD1	CASSRQGSEAFF	TGTGCCAGCAGCCGACAGGGTTCAGAAGCTTTCTTT
TRBV7-9	NA	TRBJ2-1	NA	CASSLAVAAYNEQFF	TGTGCCAGCAGCTTAGCGGTGGCAGCTTACAATGAGCAGTTCTTC
TRBV28	NA	TRBJ1-5	NA	CASSFRGTYSNQPQHF	TGTGCCAGCAGTTTTCGGGGGACATATAGCAATCAGCCCCAGCATTTT
TRBV24-1	NA	TRBJ2-1	TRBD1	CATSQGYWGNEQFF	TGTGCCACTTCACAGGGGTATTGGGGCAATGAGCAGTTCTTC
TRBV4-1	NA	TRBJ1-5	NA	CASSQPDSNQPQHF	TGCGCCAGCAGCCAGCCTGATAGCAATCAGCCCCAGCATTTT
TRBV5-1	many	TRBJ2-6	NA	CASSSISGANVLTF	TGCGCCAGCAGCTCGATTTCTGGGGCCAACGTCCTGACTTTC
TRBV7-2	many	TRBJ2-5	NA	CASSLESMAQYF	TGTGCCAGCAGCTTAGAATCTATGGCCCAGTACTTC
TRBV6-5	NA	TRBJ1-1	NA	CASSYGFRGDTEAFF	TGTGCCAGCAGTTACGGGTTCAGGGGAGACACTGAAGCTTTCTTT
TRBV6-4	NA	TRBJ2-1	NA	CASSDGRNNEQFF	TGTGCCAGCAGTGATGGTCGTAACAATGAGCAGTTCTTC
TRBV11-3	few	TRBJ2-1	NA	CAGGAGHNEQFF	TGTGCCGGGGGGGCGGGACACAATGAGCAGTTCTTC
TRBV4-3	many	TRBJ2-3	NA	CASSRNLGGTQYF	TGCGCCAGCAGCCGAAACTTGGGGGGTACGCAGTATTTT
TRBV12-3/TRBV12-4	NA	TRBJ1-4	NA	CASSSRSGRVFF	TGTGCCAGCAGTAGCCGCAGCGGGAGGGTGTTTTTT
TRBV12-3/TRBV12-4	NA	TRBJ2-5	TRBD2	CASSAPGTSGQETQYF	TGTGCCAGCAGTGCTCCCGGGACTAGCGGCCAAGAGACCCAGTACTTC